The rows below give T cell receptor beta chains drawn from one sample of a study of blood T cell repertoires in COVID-19. Assay used: immunoSEQ multiplex PCR; TCRdb lists only in-frame clones, some missing. The table records over 200,000 clones, roughly 90% of them present only once. Sequenced sample: PBMCs or T cells enriched from blood (not recorded which). The receptors come from a young woman with acute COVID-19. Each CDR3 is given with its conserved first and last residue. D genes are given only for firm matches. Rows give clone size only sometimes, using once, few, many, or a class for an expanded clone.

clone_size: .
j_call: TRBJ1-5
v_call: TRBV6-5
d_call: TRBD1
cdr3_aa: CASSPRDRGLEPQHF
cdr3_nt: TGTGCCAGCAGTCCTCGGGACAGGGGCCTTGAGCCCCAGCATTTT

clone_size: .
j_call: TRBJ1-3
v_call: TRBV19
d_call: .
cdr3_aa: CASSIYPGTGNTIYF
cdr3_nt: TGTGCCAGTAGTATTTATCCAGGGACTGGAAACACCATATATTTT

clone_size: .
j_call: TRBJ2-7
v_call: TRBV10-3
d_call: TRBD1
cdr3_aa: CAIRTGADEQYF
cdr3_nt: TGTGCCATCCGGACAGGGGCGGACGAGCAGTACTTC

clone_size: .
j_call: TRBJ2-7
v_call: TRBV10-1
d_call: TRBD1
cdr3_aa: CASSEDRGLFSLLNF
cdr3_nt: TGCGCCAGCAGTGAGGACAGGGGGCTATTTTCTTTGCTGAACTTC

clone_size: .
j_call: TRBJ2-6
v_call: TRBV2
d_call: .
cdr3_aa: CASIRPQGPTSSGANVLTF
cdr3_nt: TGTGCCAGCATCCGCCCCCAGGGCCCCACAAGCTCTGGGGCCAACGTCCTGACTTTC

clone_size: .
j_call: TRBJ2-7
v_call: TRBV4-2
d_call: TRBD1
cdr3_aa: CASSQGQGGHEQYF
cdr3_nt: TGTGCCAGCAGCCAAGGACAGGGTGGGCACGAGCAGTACTTC

clone_size: .
j_call: TRBJ2-7
v_call: TRBV3-1/TRBV3-2
d_call: .
cdr3_aa: CASSSGSPHEQYF
cdr3_nt: TGTGCCAGCAGCTCAGGTTCCCCGCACGAGCAGTACTTC

clone_size: .
j_call: TRBJ2-7
v_call: TRBV6-4
d_call: TRBD2
cdr3_aa: CASIASGGTYEQYF
cdr3_nt: TGTGCCAGCATTGCTAGCGGGGGCACCTACGAGCAGTACTTC

clone_size: .
j_call: TRBJ2-1
v_call: TRBV27
d_call: TRBD1
cdr3_aa: CASSPGTVSYNEQFF
cdr3_nt: TGTGCCAGCAGCCCCGGGACAGTCTCCTACAATGAGCAGTTCTTC

clone_size: .
j_call: TRBJ1-6
v_call: TRBV5-5
d_call: .
cdr3_aa: CASSSTGQNNSPLHF
cdr3_nt: TGTGCCAGCAGCTCGACAGGACAGAATAATTCACCCCTCCACTTT

clone_size: .
j_call: TRBJ1-6
v_call: TRBV2
d_call: TRBD1
cdr3_aa: CARGQGGSSYNSPLHF
cdr3_nt: TGTGCCAGGGGACAGGGCGGAAGCTCCTATAATTCACCCCTCCACTTT

clone_size: .
j_call: TRBJ1-5
v_call: TRBV6-5
d_call: .
cdr3_aa: CASSYLQGNQPQHF
cdr3_nt: TGTGCCAGCAGTTACCTCCAGGGGAATCAGCCCCAGCATTTT

clone_size: once
j_call: TRBJ2-3
v_call: TRBV3-1/TRBV3-2
d_call: .
cdr3_aa: CASSQDTGLWQYF
cdr3_nt: TGTGCCAGCAGCCAAGACACGGGGTTATGGCAGTATTTT

clone_size: .
j_call: TRBJ2-7
v_call: TRBV6-5
d_call: TRBD1
cdr3_aa: CASRFRDSPYEQYF
cdr3_nt: TGTGCCAGCCGCTTTCGGGACAGTCCTTACGAGCAGTACTTC

clone_size: once
j_call: TRBJ1-2
v_call: TRBV2
d_call: .
cdr3_aa: CASSPTANYGYTF
cdr3_nt: TGTGCCAGCAGTCCGACAGCGAACTATGGCTACACCTTC

clone_size: few
j_call: TRBJ1-1
v_call: TRBV6-2/TRBV6-3
d_call: .
cdr3_aa: CASSNNKNTEAFF
cdr3_nt: TGTGCCAGCAGTAATAACAAGAACACTGAAGCTTTCTTT

clone_size: .
j_call: TRBJ1-5
v_call: TRBV27
d_call: .
cdr3_aa: CASSSGVAVYMPQHF
cdr3_nt: TGTGCCAGCAGTTCCGGGGTGGCGGTTTATATGCCCCAGCATTTT

clone_size: once
j_call: TRBJ1-1
v_call: TRBV9
d_call: TRBD1
cdr3_aa: CASSESLDRGQNTEAFF
cdr3_nt: TGTGCCAGCAGCGAGAGCCTGGACAGGGGACAGAACACTGAAGCTTTCTTT

clone_size: .
j_call: TRBJ2-2
v_call: TRBV12-3/TRBV12-4
d_call: .
cdr3_aa: CASSLREAGELFF
cdr3_nt: TGTGCCAGCAGTTTACGGGAAGCCGGGGAGCTGTTTTTT

clone_size: .
j_call: TRBJ1-5
v_call: TRBV20-1
d_call: TRBD1
cdr3_aa: CSASDGGQGAGQPQHF
cdr3_nt: TGCAGTGCTAGTGATGGGGGACAGGGGGCAGGGCAGCCCCAGCATTTT

clone_size: .
j_call: TRBJ2-5
v_call: TRBV14
d_call: .
cdr3_aa: CASSRTTGRVVETQYF
cdr3_nt: TGTGCCAGCAGCCGAACTACAGGGAGGGTGGTAGAGACCCAGTACTTC

clone_size: .
j_call: TRBJ1-5
v_call: TRBV27
d_call: .
cdr3_aa: CASSVDRNQPQHF
cdr3_nt: TGTGCCAGCAGCGTTGACAGGAATCAGCCCCAGCATTTT

clone_size: .
j_call: TRBJ1-4
v_call: TRBV13
d_call: TRBD1
cdr3_aa: CATSGGTNEKLFF
cdr3_nt: TGTGCCACGTCAGGGGGAACTAATGAAAAACTGTTTTTT

clone_size: .
j_call: TRBJ2-7
v_call: TRBV13
d_call: .
cdr3_aa: CASSLGGDSQTYEQYF
cdr3_nt: TGTGCCAGCAGCTTAGGCGGGGACTCCCAGACCTACGAGCAGTACTTC

clone_size: .
j_call: TRBJ1-3
v_call: TRBV4-3
d_call: .
cdr3_aa: CASSQELAGGNTIYF
cdr3_nt: TGCGCCAGCAGCCAAGAATTGGCGGGTGGAAACACCATATATTTT

clone_size: .
j_call: TRBJ1-2
v_call: TRBV5-1
d_call: TRBD1
cdr3_aa: CASRLLPGGRYGYTF
cdr3_nt: TGCGCCAGCAGGTTGCTTCCAGGGGGCCGCTATGGCTACACCTTC

clone_size: .
j_call: TRBJ1-5
v_call: TRBV5-5
d_call: TRBD1
cdr3_aa: CASSLAIRTGVDQPQHF
cdr3_nt: TGTGCCAGCAGCTTGGCCATTAGGACAGGGGTAGATCAGCCCCAGCATTTT

clone_size: .
j_call: TRBJ1-3
v_call: TRBV7-8
d_call: .
cdr3_aa: CASSSAGGVLSGNTIYF
cdr3_nt: TGTGCCAGCAGCTCCGCTGGGGGGGTCCTCTCTGGAAACACCATATATTTT

clone_size: .
j_call: TRBJ2-7
v_call: TRBV10-1
d_call: .
cdr3_aa: CASSEGLADGYEQYF
cdr3_nt: TGCGCCAGCAGTGAGGGACTCGCGGACGGTTACGAGCAGTACTTC

clone_size: .
j_call: TRBJ1-1
v_call: TRBV3-1/TRBV3-2
d_call: .
cdr3_aa: CASSQVIARWDTEAFF
cdr3_nt: TGTGCCAGCAGCCAAGTAATAGCCCGCTGGGACACTGAAGCTTTCTTT

clone_size: .
j_call: TRBJ2-4
v_call: TRBV2
d_call: .
cdr3_aa: CASSHSTGRSNIQYF
cdr3_nt: TGTGCCAGCAGTCATTCAACAGGGAGAAGTAACATTCAGTACTTC

clone_size: .
j_call: TRBJ1-6
v_call: TRBV5-1
d_call: .
cdr3_aa: CASSLSSENSPLHF
cdr3_nt: TGCGCCAGCAGCTTGTCGTCGGAGAATTCACCCCTCCACTTT